The 26 T cell receptor beta chains listed next were all sequenced from one sample in a study of blood T cell repertoires in COVID-19. Assay: immunoSEQ multiplex PCR; the TCRdb copy retains only in-frame clones and omits some. This sample has 90,000 to 100,000 clones; 80% to 85% occur once, and the top ten carry around 6.6%. Specimen: peripheral blood. Receptor source: a man in his 60s with acute or convalescent COVID-19.

This clone was seen a single time. The chain employs TRBV4-1 and TRBJ2-7; TRBD1 agrees at 11 bases. The CDR3 runs 18 residues. The trim removed 0 bases at V and 3 bases at J, leaving 10 bases unmatched. Looked up from germline, CDR1 is MGHRA and CDR2 is YSYEKL. DNA for the CDR3: TGCGCCAGCAGCCAAGATTGGGGTCGGGACAGGGGGTTCTACGAGCAGTACTTC. Protein sequence: CASSQDWGRDRGFYEQYF.

The rearrangement uses TRBV6-5 and TRBJ1-2, with a tentative D call TRBD1 (5 bases). From germline, CDR1 is MNHEY and CDR2 SVGAGI. This CDR3 region has 13 residues. With 7 bases removed from V and 3 bases from J, the gap between germline ends came to 12 bases. The CDR3: CASTGAPDYGYTF. CDR3 nucleotides: TGTGCCAGCACTGGGGCGCCGGACTATGGCTACACCTTC.

The CDR3 bases are TGTGCCAGCAAATGGGGGCATGACACTGAAGCTTTCTTT. Protein: CASKWGHDTEAFF. The chain links TRBV3-1 (or the pseudogene TRBV3-2) to TRBJ1-1; D perhaps matches TRBD1 (6 bases). Looked up from germline, CDR1 is LGHDT and CDR2 is YNNKEL (reference sequence). V shed 7 bases and J shed 3 bases, with 12 bases lying between them. The CDR3 length is 13 residues.

Only one count was recorded for this clone. V usage is TRBV5-1 and J usage is TRBJ1-2, with TRBD1 matching 7 bases. This CDR3 contains 15 residues. V shed 4 bases and J 4 bases; nucleotides not matched to a gene: 10. Germline V gene sequence: CDR1 SGHRS, CDR2 YFSETQ. CDR3 region: CASSAYRTGAYGYTF. The CDR3 bases are TGCGCCAGCAGCGCCTATCGGACAGGAGCCTATGGCTACACCTTC.

The chain uses TRBV5-1 and TRBJ2-3; the D is unclear. CDR3 size: 15 residues. Per germline, CDR1 SGHRS and CDR2 YFSETQ. Trimming pared 0 bases from V and 2 bases from J, leaving 10 bases between. CDR3 region: CASSLGGQSTDTQYF. The CDR3 DNA follows: TGCGCCAGCAGCTTGGGAGGCCAGTCCACAGATACGCAGTATTTT.

In its sample, this clone was seen a few times. This chain links TRBV27 with TRBJ1-2, with 8 positions matching TRBD1. The CDR3 is 14 residues long. Per germline, CDR1 MNHEY and CDR2 SMNVEV (reference sequence). After removal of 6 bases from V and 3 bases from J, the junction contained 6 bases not matched to a gene. CDR3 amino acids: CASSYRGVDYGYTF. The CDR3 DNA reads as TGTGCCAGCAGCTACAGGGGGGTCGACTATGGCTACACCTTC.

The chain is built from TRBV27 and TRBJ2-7; possible D gene TRBD1, 5 bases. The CDR3 sequence is 15 residues long. In germline, CDR1 is MNHEY, CDR2 SMNVEV (reference sequence). V lost 2 bases, J lost 5 bases, and 16 bases lay in between. The DNA for the CDR3 is TGTGCCAGCAGTTTAGGGGCAGGGTCGATCAACGAGCAGTACTTC. Its translation is CASSLGAGSINEQYF.

The genes are TRBV5-1 and TRBJ1-1; TRBD1 matches at 11 bases. The CDR3 contains 16 residues. Germline CDR1 reads SGHRS; CDR2 reads YFSETQ. The ends lost 4 bases at V and 7 bases at J; junction bases unmatched: 12. The CDR3 region is CASSPNLGQGAGEAFF. CDR3 in DNA: TGCGCCAGCAGCCCGAACCTCGGACAGGGGGCAGGTGAAGCTTTCTTT. Drawing the rest from reference TRBV5-1 and TRBJ1-1, the complete variable domain is KAGVTQTPRYLIKTRGQQVTLSCSPISGHRSVSWYQQTPGQGLQFLFEYFSETQRNKGNFPGRFSGRQFSNSRSEMNVSTLELGDSALYLCASSPNLGQGAGEAFFGQGTRLTVV.

The chain recombines TRBV3-1 (or the pseudogene TRBV3-2) with TRBJ2-3; 11 nucleotides agree with TRBD2. The trim removed 6 bases at V and 0 bases at J, leaving 8 bases unmatched. Germline CDR1 and CDR2: LGHDT and YNNKEL (reference sequence). The CDR3 contains 17 residues. CDR3 residues: CASSPGTSGFSTDTQYF. The CDR3 DNA reads as TGTGCCAGCAGTCCCGGGACTAGCGGTTTTAGCACAGATACGCAGTATTTT.

Remarks on this clone: Other DNA sequences in this sample translate to the same CDR3. The CDR3 region is CASSSLDNEQFF. CDR3 coding DNA: TGTGCCAGCAGCTCTCTAGACAATGAGCAGTTCTTC. The chain couples TRBV11-2 to TRBJ2-1; D unresolved. The CDR3 consists of 12 residues. The V end lost 4 bases, the J end lost 5 bases, and 6 bases lay between the germline ends. Germline-derived CDR1 and CDR2 are SGHAT and FQNNGV.

The chain links TRBV12-5 to TRBJ1-5; D perhaps matches TRBD1 (6 bases). Germline CDR1 and CDR2: LGHNT and FRNRAP. Between the trimmed V and J ends, which lost 7 bases and 4 bases, there was a span of 14 bases. This CDR3 spans 14 amino acids. The CDR3 DNA reads TGTGCTAGTGCTCCAGGGGAGGGGAATCAGCCCCAGCATTTT. Protein sequence: CASAPGEGNQPQHF.

This sequence joins TRBV7-2 and TRBJ2-7, with D perhaps matching TRBD1 (6 bases). Per the germline V gene, CDR1 is SGHTA and CDR2 is FQGNSA. The CDR3 loop spans 12 amino acids. The germline V and J ends were trimmed by 2 bases and 5 bases, with 7 bases remaining between them. This chain's CDR3 is CASSLTGHEQYF. As DNA, the CDR3 is TGTGCCAGCAGCTTAACAGGGCACGAGCAGTACTTC.

V gene TRBV5-1 combines with J gene TRBJ1-1, with 7 bases aligning to TRBD1. V lost 5 bases to trimming and J lost 7 bases; unmatched junction nucleotides: 5. This CDR3 has 12 amino acids. Germline values: CDR1 SGHRS, CDR2 YFSETQ. The CDR3 here is CASREQGLEAFF. The CDR3 DNA reads TGCGCCAGCAGAGAACAGGGGCTTGAAGCTTTCTTT.

This clone has just a few counts. The J gene is TRBJ1-6, the V gene TRBV5-1; no clear D gene. Trimming cost V 0 bases and J 0 bases, with 16 bases left between them. The CDR3 spans 19 residues. The germline CDR1 and CDR2 sequences are SGHRS and YFSETQ. The CDR3 nucleotides read TGCGCCAGCAGCTTGGACAGCCCAAGTCGAAGCTCCTATAATTCACCCCTCCACTTT. Translation gives CASSLDSPSRSSYNSPLHF.

The V gene is TRBV6-1, the J gene TRBJ2-1; D call uncertain. The CDR3 runs to 13 residues. Germline V lookup: CDR1 MNHNS, CDR2 SASEGT. Trimming removed 0 bases at V and 9 bases at J, with 9 bases between. CDR3 loop: CASSEARESEQFF. CDR3 sequence (DNA): TGTGCCAGCAGTGAAGCAAGAGAAAGTGAGCAGTTCTTC.

This rearrangement joins TRBV11-2 to TRBJ1-1; D remains ambiguous. The germline gives CDR1 SGHAT, CDR2 FQNNGV. V lost 3 bases to trimming and J lost 3 bases, with 14 bases between them. The CDR3 is 15 residues long. The CDR3 DNA reads as TGTGCCAGCAGCTTTAGGCCAGGCGTCGACACTGAAGCTTTCTTT. Translation gives CASSFRPGVDTEAFF. Looking up the rest from reference TRBV11-2 and TRBJ1-1 gives the full variable domain: EAGVAQSPRYKIIEKRQSVAFWCNPISGHATLYWYQQILGQGPKLLIQFQNNGVVDDSQLPKDRFSAERLKGVDSTLKIQPAKLEDSAVYLCASSFRPGVDTEAFFGQGTRLTVV.

This clone appeared once. This chain joins TRBV4-1 and TRBJ2-5, with D tentatively TRBD1 (6 bases). The CDR3 is 18 residues long. Trimming stripped 4 bases from V and 5 bases from J, with 26 bases between. CDR1 MGHRA and CDR2 YSYEKL come from the germline V gene. CDR3 amino acids: CASSLDGLTQGFPETQYF. In nucleotides, the CDR3 is TGCGCCAGCAGCCTGGACGGGTTGACACAGGGTTTTCCGGAGACCCAGTACTTC.

This chain uses TRBV9 with TRBJ2-7, with D tentatively TRBD1 (6 bases). CDR1 is SGDLS and CDR2 is YYNGEE in the germline V gene. The CDR3 length is 12 residues. Trimming took 4 bases from V and 5 from J, leaving 10 bases between them. CDR3 sequence: CASSLDSHEQYF. The CDR3 coding sequence is TGTGCCAGCAGCCTGGACAGCCACGAGCAGTACTTC. Looking up the rest from reference TRBV9 and TRBJ2-7 gives the full variable domain: DSGVTQTPKHLITATGQRVTLRCSPRSGDLSVYWYQQSLDQGLQFLIQYYNGEERAKGNILERFSAQQFPDLHSELNLSSLELGDSALYFCASSLDSHEQYFGPGTRLTVT.

V gene TRBV7-9 combines with J gene TRBJ2-1, with 9 positions matching TRBD2. With 5 bases clipped from V and 3 bases from J, the junction kept 8 bases outside the gene matches. The CDR3 is 16 residues long. The germline gives CDR1 SEHNR, CDR2 FQNEAQ (reference sequence). Here the CDR3 reads CASSDQGTSNYNEQFF. The CDR3 DNA is TGTGCCAGCAGCGACCAGGGGACTAGCAACTACAATGAGCAGTTCTTC.

The chain couples TRBV7-2 to TRBJ2-3; 8 nucleotides align to TRBD1. The CDR3 consists of 16 residues. The V segment lost 6 bases and the J segment 1 base; nucleotides outside the gene matches: 9. Germline V gene lookup returns CDR1 SGHTA and CDR2 FQGNSA. The CDR3 sequence is CASSRLPGQGTDTQYF. The CDR3, as DNA: TGTGCCAGCAGTCGCCTACCGGGACAGGGCACAGATACGCAGTATTTT.

In nucleotides, the CDR3 is TGTGCCAGCAGTGACAGGGGGAAGGCCTACAATGAGCAGTTCTTC. It is translated as CASSDRGKAYNEQFF. V is TRBV25-1 and J is TRBJ2-1; the match to TRBD1 covers 7 bases. CDR1 MGHDK and CDR2 SYGVNS come from the germline V gene. The CDR3 has 15 residues. V shed 3 bases, J shed 2 bases, and the junction held 4 bases outside the gene matches.

J is TRBJ2-5 and V is TRBV27; possible D gene TRBD1, 5 bases. The CDR3 sequence is 13 residues long. V shed 6 bases and J shed 5 bases, with 13 bases lying between them. From germline, CDR1 is MNHEY and CDR2 SMNVEV (reference sequence). CDR3: CASRPGNGETQYF. For the CDR3, the DNA is TGTGCCAGCAGACCAGGGAACGGGGAGACCCAGTACTTC.

The chain combines TRBV5-6 with TRBJ2-7; 8 nucleotides agree with TRBD1. The CDR3 length is 13 residues. Germline-derived CDR1 and CDR2 are SGHDT and YYEEEE. V lost 4 bases to trimming and J lost 3 bases; unmatched junction nucleotides: 3. This CDR3 reads CASSPGQVYEQYF. CDR3 coding DNA: TGTGCCAGCAGCCCGGGACAGGTCTACGAGCAGTACTTC.

This chain connects TRBV29-1 to TRBJ1-1; D is unresolved. CDR3 size: 14 residues. Germline loops: CDR1 SQVTM, CDR2 ANQGSEA. Deletions cut 0 bases from V and 2 bases from J, with 10 bases between. The CDR3 bases are TGCAGCGTTGAAGATCACCCCAGAAACACTGAAGCTTTCTTT. Its protein product is CSVEDHPRNTEAFF.

CDR3 nucleotides: TGTGCCAGCAGCCCACAGGGGCAGCCCCAGCATTTT. It translates to CASSPQGQPQHF. The rearrangement links TRBV7-4 to TRBJ1-5; 7 nucleotides line up with TRBD1. Germline values: CDR1 SGHVT, CDR2 SQSDAQ. With 5 bases clipped from V and 7 bases from J, the junction kept 2 bases outside the gene matches. The CDR3 is 12 residues long.

This chain connects TRBV10-2 to TRBJ2-1; 9 bases align to TRBD1. The CDR3 loop spans 13 amino acids. The J segment lost 7 bases and the V segment lost 6 bases, leaving 4 bases of the junction unmatched. Germline V lookup: CDR1 WSHSY, CDR2 SAAADI. Here the CDR3 reads CASRQGAWNEQFF. The CDR3 DNA follows: TGCGCCAGCAGACAGGGGGCTTGGAATGAGCAGTTCTTC.